Presented here are 26 T cell receptor beta chains from one specimen sequenced in a study of blood T cell repertoires in COVID-19 (TCRdb year 2020). The library was generated by the immunoSEQ multiplex PCR assay. Entries here come from immuneACCESS through TCRdb and include only in-frame sequences with V and J called. Some clones fail to appear in such tables; in the studies checked, an unresolved V gene covers under half of the shortfall, and the cause of the remainder is unknown. The sample contains tens of thousands of clones, approximately 86% of them found a single time. The ten largest clones capture about an eighth of the sample. The sample comprised peripheral blood. These receptors were taken from a human donor in a cohort sampled during active COVID-19.

The gene calls are TRBV9 and TRBJ1-2; no clear D. With 0 bases removed from V and 5 bases from J, the gap between germline ends came to 11 bases. This CDR3 is 14 amino acids long. CDR1 and CDR2 (germline): SGDLS, YYNGEE. The CDR3 spells CASSVGLGGYGYTF. CDR3 coding DNA: TGTGCCAGCAGCGTAGGTCTCGGCGGGTATGGCTACACCTTC.

The rearrangement links TRBV3-1 (or the pseudogene TRBV3-2) to TRBJ1-2, with D hard to call. Germline CDR1 LGHDT, CDR2 YNNKEL (reference sequence). CDR3 length: 14 amino acids. The V end was cut by 1 base, the J end by 0 bases, with 6 bases between. CDR3 bases: TGTGCCAGCAGCCAAGCACCAGCTAACTATGGCTACACCTTC. Encoded protein: CASSQAPANYGYTF.

The V and J genes are TRBV5-1 and TRBJ2-3; TRBD2 might be the D (5 bases). Germline V CDR1 and CDR2: SGHRS, YFSETQ. The CDR3 is 16 amino acids. Trimming pared 0 bases from V and 6 bases from J, leaving 17 bases between. CDR3 sequence: CASSLAVSARLDTQYF. CDR3 bases: TGCGCCAGCAGCTTGGCGGTTAGCGCTAGACTCGATACGCAGTATTTT.

The J gene is TRBJ2-7, the V gene TRBV7-9, with D perhaps matching TRBD1 (6 bases). Per the germline V gene, CDR1 is SEHNR and CDR2 is FQNEAQ (reference sequence). The germline V and J ends were trimmed by 3 bases and 2 bases, with 11 bases remaining between them. CDR3 length equals 14 residues. The CDR3 DNA reads as TGTGCCAGCAGCTTTAGAGACAGGCCCTACGAGCAGTACTTC. This sequence encodes CASSFRDRPYEQYF.

The chain combines TRBV10-3 with TRBJ2-1, with 9 bases that match TRBD2. This CDR3 has 16 residues. The germline V gene has CDR1 ENHRY and CDR2 SYGVKD. J was trimmed by 6 bases and V by 3 bases; bases with no gene match: 9. The CDR3 protein is CAISDNRGGAFNEQFF. The CDR3 DNA is TGTGCCATCAGTGATAATCGCGGGGGGGCCTTCAATGAGCAGTTCTTC.

This rearrangement joins TRBV21-1 to TRBJ2-7; the D segment call TRBD2 is taken from the table without a DNA check. TRBV21-1 corresponds to a pseudogene. CDR3 length: 16 amino acids. The chain's CDR3 is CASSNRTSGRFYEQYF. In DNA form, the CDR3 reads TGTGCCAGCAGCAACCGGACTAGCGGGAGATTCTACGAGCAGTACTTC.

The V call is TRBV6-1, the J call TRBJ1-5, with D hard to call. V was trimmed by 0 bases and J by 4 bases, leaving 7 bases between them. The CDR3 totals 14 residues. CDR1 is MNHNS and CDR2 is SASEGT in the germline V gene. The chain's CDR3 is CASSEALRNQPQHF. CDR3 coding DNA: TGTGCCAGCAGTGAAGCGCTCAGGAATCAGCCCCAGCATTTT.

V and J are TRBV2 and TRBJ2-1; TRBD2 agrees at 8 bases. This CDR3 spans 18 amino acids. Germline assignment: CDR1 SNHLY and CDR2 FYNNEI. Trimming took 4 bases from V and 3 from J; bases not matched to a gene: 14. CDR3 sequence: CASSVTGGTRVRYNEQFF. DNA for the CDR3: TGTGCCAGCAGTGTAACGGGGGGGACTAGGGTACGCTACAATGAGCAGTTCTTC. Full variable domain (missing parts from reference TRBV2 and TRBJ2-1): EPEVTQTPSHQVTQMGQEVILRCVPISNHLYFYWYRQILGQKVEFLVSFYNNEISEKSEIFDDQFSVERPDGSNFTLKIRSTKLEDSAMYFCASSVTGGTRVRYNEQFFGPGTRLTVL.

The rearrangement links TRBV6-5 to TRBJ2-3; 8 bases align to TRBD2. This CDR3 contains 15 residues. CDR1 is MNHEY, CDR2 SVGAGI, per germline. J was trimmed by 11 bases and V by 6 bases; bases with no gene match: 16. CDR3 sequence reads: CASSPRGGSRGGQYF. CDR3 coding DNA: TGTGCCAGCAGCCCCCGTGGGGGCAGCCGGGGGGGGCAGTATTTT.

The gene calls are TRBV9 and TRBJ2-7, with 10 positions matching TRBD2. V lost 4 bases to trimming and J lost 2 bases; unmatched junction nucleotides: 6. The CDR3 runs to 15 residues. The germline V gene has CDR1 SGDLS and CDR2 YYNGEE. The CDR3, as DNA: TGTGCCAGCAGCCCACTAGCGGGAATGACCTACGAGCAGTACTTC. Its protein product is CASSPLAGMTYEQYF. The entire variable domain, with the rest obtained from reference TRBV9 and TRBJ2-7, is as follows: DSGVTQTPKHLITATGQRVTLRCSPRSGDLSVYWYQQSLDQGLQFLIQYYNGEERAKGNILERFSAQQFPDLHSELNLSSLELGDSALYFCASSPLAGMTYEQYFGPGTRLTVT.

The V call is TRBV6-2 or TRBV6-3, the J call TRBJ2-3, with D possibly matching TRBD1 (6 bases). CDR3 size: 14 residues. Trimming removed 6 bases at V and 2 bases at J, with 12 bases between. Germline values: CDR1 MNHEY, CDR2 SVGEGT. CDR3 sequence reads: CASSHGQTTDTQYF. The CDR3 coding sequence is TGTGCCAGCAGCCATGGACAGACCACAGATACGCAGTATTTT.

The chain links TRBV4-1 to TRBJ1-1; maybe TRBD1 (5 bases). The V and J ends lost 6 bases and 4 bases respectively, with 21 bases between them. CDR1 MGHRA and CDR2 YSYEKL come from the germline V gene. This CDR3 region has 16 residues. The CDR3 nucleotides are TGCGCCAGCAGGGTGAGCGGGAGGGGCGTCCTCACTGAAGCTTTCTTT. Translating gives CASRVSGRGVLTEAFF.

The table lists this clone with a few counts. The chain has TRBV12-3 or TRBV12-4 and TRBJ1-4, with 8 bases matching TRBD1. V was clipped by 6 bases and J by 8 bases; unmatched bases: 5. This CDR3 has 13 residues. CDR3 DNA sequence: TGTGCCAGCAGCGGACAGGGATGGGAAAAACTGTTTTTT. It codes for CASSGQGWEKLFF.

The chain is built from TRBV27 and TRBJ1-1; no clear D. Looked up from germline, CDR1 is MNHEY and CDR2 is SMNVEV (reference sequence). Trimming stripped 0 bases from V and 5 bases from J, with 16 bases between. This CDR3 has 16 amino acids. CDR3 nucleotides: TGTGCCAGCAGTTTATCGAAGAGGGTGGTGCATACTGAAGCTTTCTTT. Translation: CASSLSKRVVHTEAFF.

The V call is TRBV11-2, the J call TRBJ2-1, with 7 bases lining up with TRBD2. Trimming removed 3 bases from V and 0 bases from J; junction bases left unmatched: 2. Germline-derived CDR1 and CDR2 are SGHAT and FQNNGV. The CDR3 extends over 15 amino acids. In DNA form, the CDR3 reads TGTGCCAGCAGCTTCCTAGCGGACTCCTACAATGAGCAGTTCTTC. Its translation: CASSFLADSYNEQFF.

The V call is TRBV19, the J call TRBJ2-2; 8 bases fit TRBD1. CDR3 length equals 14 residues. Germline CDR1 reads LNHDA; CDR2 reads SQIVND (reference sequence). V was clipped by 8 bases and J by 1 base; unmatched bases: 3. In nucleotides, the CDR3 is TGTGCCAGTCGTGGGACAGGGAACACCGGGGAGCTGTTTTTT. As protein: CASRGTGNTGELFF.

The chain uses TRBV7-9 and TRBJ2-3; 9 bases agree with TRBD2. This CDR3 contains 15 residues. V lost 4 bases, J lost 0 bases, and 2 bases stayed unmatched. CDR1 and CDR2 from the germline V gene are SEHNR and FQNEAQ (reference sequence). The CDR3 DNA is TGTGCCAGCAGCTCCAGCGGGGGGAGCACAGATACGCAGTATTTT. Translating gives CASSSSGGSTDTQYF. The complete variable domain, with remaining parts taken from reference TRBV7-9 and TRBJ2-3, reads DTGVSQNPRHKITKRGQNVTFRCDPISEHNRLYWYRQTLGQGPEFLTYFQNEAQLEKSRLLSDRFSAERPKGSFSTLEIQRTEQGDSAMYLCASSSSGGSTDTQYFGPGTRLTVL.

This clone was picked up a small number of times. This chain links TRBV3-1 (or the pseudogene TRBV3-2) with TRBJ2-7; the D is unclear. Germline values: CDR1 LGHDT, CDR2 YNNKEL (reference sequence). The CDR3 contains 14 residues. The V and J ends lost 5 bases and 2 bases respectively, with 13 bases between them. This CDR3 reads CASSVPQSPYEQYF. The CDR3 region has the DNA TGTGCCAGCAGCGTGCCCCAGTCCCCCTACGAGCAGTACTTC.

The rearrangement links TRBV7-9 to TRBJ2-3; TRBD2 aligns across 8 bases. Germline V lookup: CDR1 SEHNR, CDR2 FQNEAQ (reference sequence). The V gene end was trimmed by 5 bases and the J gene end by 4 bases; junction bases not matched to a gene: 5. The CDR3 is 14 amino acids. The CDR3 here is CASSNRAGADTQYF. CDR3 in DNA: TGTGCCAGCAGCAACCGAGCGGGGGCAGATACGCAGTATTTT.

This CDR3 reads CASSLSGSGANVLTF. The CDR3 coding sequence is TGTGCCAGCAGCTTGTCGGGCTCTGGGGCCAACGTCCTGACTTTC. The chain carries TRBV7-2 and TRBJ2-6, with D unresolved. CDR1 and CDR2 from the germline V gene are SGHTA and FQGNSA. V shed 3 bases and J shed 0 bases, with 6 bases lying between them. This CDR3 spans 15 amino acids.

J is TRBJ2-3 and V is TRBV29-1; the D gene is possibly TRBD2 (7 bases). Trimming stripped 8 bases from V and 4 bases from J, with 19 bases between. Germline loops: CDR1 SQVTM, CDR2 ANQGSEA. This CDR3 has 14 amino acids. The CDR3 DNA reads TGCAGCTCAACTCGGGGGGCTAAGGCAGATACGCAGTATTTT. Translating gives CSSTRGAKADTQYF.

CDR3 region: CAGSPLAGAYEQYF. In DNA form, the CDR3 reads TGTGCCGGGAGCCCGCTAGCGGGGGCCTACGAGCAGTACTTC. The rearrangement joins TRBV11-2 to TRBJ2-7, with TRBD2 identical over 10 bases. The CDR3 contains 14 residues. J gave up 2 bases and V 11 bases, and 9 bases lay outside the gene matches. Germline lookup yields CDR1 SGHAT and CDR2 FQNNGV.

In the case of this clone: The same CDR3 is also encoded by other DNA sequences in this sample. The rearrangement uses TRBV6-5 and TRBJ2-1; D gene unclear. The length of the CDR3 is 11 residues. The germline V gene has CDR1 MNHEY and CDR2 SVGAGI. V shed 1 base and J shed 7 bases, with 2 bases lying between them. CDR3 region: CASSYLNEQFF. CDR3 nucleotide sequence: TGTGCCAGCAGTTACTTAAATGAGCAGTTCTTC.

This sequence joins TRBV7-2 and TRBJ1-3; perhaps TRBD1 as D (6 bases). Trimming took off 1 base at V and 1 base at J, with 8 bases between the two ends. This CDR3 is built from 15 residues. The germline V gene has CDR1 SGHTA and CDR2 FQGNSA. In nucleotides, the CDR3 is TGTGCCAGCAGCTTAGAAACAGGGTCTGGAAACACCATATATTTT. This encodes CASSLETGSGNTIYF.

The chain employs TRBV6-2 or TRBV6-3 and TRBJ2-7; 7 nucleotides agree with TRBD1. Germline-derived CDR1 and CDR2 are MNHEY and SVGEGT. Germline trimming cut 4 bases from V and 6 bases from J; bases unmatched to any gene: 9. This CDR3 spans 14 amino acids. CDR3 loop: CASSLQSAGGEQYF. The CDR3 DNA reads as TGTGCCAGCAGTTTGCAGTCGGCAGGGGGCGAGCAGTACTTC.

V and J are TRBV7-2 and TRBJ2-3; D is ambiguous. Deletions cut 4 bases from V and 5 bases from J, with 10 bases between. Per germline, CDR1 SGHTA and CDR2 FQGNSA. This CDR3 is 13 amino acids long. The CDR3 DNA reads TGTGCCAGCAGCTATGGGCCCCAAGATACGCAGTATTTT. Translated: CASSYGPQDTQYF. The whole variable domain, remainder taken from reference TRBV7-2 and TRBJ2-3, is GAGVSQSPSNKVTEKGKDVELRCDPISGHTALYWYRQSLGQGLEFLIYFQGNSAPDKSGLPSDRFSAERTGGSVSTLTIQRTQQEDSAVYLCASSYGPQDTQYFGPGTRLTVL.